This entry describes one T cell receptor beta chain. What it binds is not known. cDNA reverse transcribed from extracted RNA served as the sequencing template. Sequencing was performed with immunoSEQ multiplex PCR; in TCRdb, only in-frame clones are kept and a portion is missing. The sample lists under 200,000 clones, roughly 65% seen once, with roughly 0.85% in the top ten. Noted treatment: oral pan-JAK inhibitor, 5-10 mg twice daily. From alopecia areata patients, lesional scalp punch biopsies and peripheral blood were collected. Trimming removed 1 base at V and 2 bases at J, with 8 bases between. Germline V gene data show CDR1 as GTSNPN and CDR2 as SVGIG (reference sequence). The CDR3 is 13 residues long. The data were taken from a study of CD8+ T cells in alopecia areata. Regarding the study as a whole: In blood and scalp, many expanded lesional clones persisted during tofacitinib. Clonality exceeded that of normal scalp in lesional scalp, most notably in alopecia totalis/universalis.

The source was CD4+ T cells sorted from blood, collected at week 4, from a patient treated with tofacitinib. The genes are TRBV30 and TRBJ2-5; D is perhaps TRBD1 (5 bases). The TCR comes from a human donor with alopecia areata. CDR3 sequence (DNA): TGTGCCTGGAGTGGGGGCATTCAAGAGACCCAGTACTTC. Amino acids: CAWSGGIQETQYF.